This entry concerns a single T cell receptor beta chain. Its target is not known. The data belong to a study of blood T cells in healthy people across ages. Study-wide points: Long-lived donors had more naive CD4+ cells and higher diversity than aged donors.

Then a second PCR, running about 6 to 11 cycles, was carried out with a sample-barcoded 5' primer and a J-beta primer mix. Each cDNA molecule was tagged by a template-switch adaptor with 12 random nucleotides. TCRdb analysed the 5' RACE reads with MiXCR anew, one entry per CDR3 protein. The sample includes 700,000 or so distinct CDR3 sequences, about 24% of them seen just once. CDR3 length equals 17 residues. Per germline, CDR1 LGHNA and CDR2 YNFKEQ. This receptor was identified in a man in his 70s in good health. The sequenced sample consisted of blood. The chain links TRBV4-2 to TRBJ2-1; TRBD2 aligns across 10 bases. The J call is uncertain, as TRBJ2-5 better fits the DNA end. The CDR3 DNA follows: TGTGCCAGCAGCCAGTGGGAGGGGACTAGCGCACAAGAGACCCAGTACTTC. Translated, it gives CASSQWEGTSAQETQYF.